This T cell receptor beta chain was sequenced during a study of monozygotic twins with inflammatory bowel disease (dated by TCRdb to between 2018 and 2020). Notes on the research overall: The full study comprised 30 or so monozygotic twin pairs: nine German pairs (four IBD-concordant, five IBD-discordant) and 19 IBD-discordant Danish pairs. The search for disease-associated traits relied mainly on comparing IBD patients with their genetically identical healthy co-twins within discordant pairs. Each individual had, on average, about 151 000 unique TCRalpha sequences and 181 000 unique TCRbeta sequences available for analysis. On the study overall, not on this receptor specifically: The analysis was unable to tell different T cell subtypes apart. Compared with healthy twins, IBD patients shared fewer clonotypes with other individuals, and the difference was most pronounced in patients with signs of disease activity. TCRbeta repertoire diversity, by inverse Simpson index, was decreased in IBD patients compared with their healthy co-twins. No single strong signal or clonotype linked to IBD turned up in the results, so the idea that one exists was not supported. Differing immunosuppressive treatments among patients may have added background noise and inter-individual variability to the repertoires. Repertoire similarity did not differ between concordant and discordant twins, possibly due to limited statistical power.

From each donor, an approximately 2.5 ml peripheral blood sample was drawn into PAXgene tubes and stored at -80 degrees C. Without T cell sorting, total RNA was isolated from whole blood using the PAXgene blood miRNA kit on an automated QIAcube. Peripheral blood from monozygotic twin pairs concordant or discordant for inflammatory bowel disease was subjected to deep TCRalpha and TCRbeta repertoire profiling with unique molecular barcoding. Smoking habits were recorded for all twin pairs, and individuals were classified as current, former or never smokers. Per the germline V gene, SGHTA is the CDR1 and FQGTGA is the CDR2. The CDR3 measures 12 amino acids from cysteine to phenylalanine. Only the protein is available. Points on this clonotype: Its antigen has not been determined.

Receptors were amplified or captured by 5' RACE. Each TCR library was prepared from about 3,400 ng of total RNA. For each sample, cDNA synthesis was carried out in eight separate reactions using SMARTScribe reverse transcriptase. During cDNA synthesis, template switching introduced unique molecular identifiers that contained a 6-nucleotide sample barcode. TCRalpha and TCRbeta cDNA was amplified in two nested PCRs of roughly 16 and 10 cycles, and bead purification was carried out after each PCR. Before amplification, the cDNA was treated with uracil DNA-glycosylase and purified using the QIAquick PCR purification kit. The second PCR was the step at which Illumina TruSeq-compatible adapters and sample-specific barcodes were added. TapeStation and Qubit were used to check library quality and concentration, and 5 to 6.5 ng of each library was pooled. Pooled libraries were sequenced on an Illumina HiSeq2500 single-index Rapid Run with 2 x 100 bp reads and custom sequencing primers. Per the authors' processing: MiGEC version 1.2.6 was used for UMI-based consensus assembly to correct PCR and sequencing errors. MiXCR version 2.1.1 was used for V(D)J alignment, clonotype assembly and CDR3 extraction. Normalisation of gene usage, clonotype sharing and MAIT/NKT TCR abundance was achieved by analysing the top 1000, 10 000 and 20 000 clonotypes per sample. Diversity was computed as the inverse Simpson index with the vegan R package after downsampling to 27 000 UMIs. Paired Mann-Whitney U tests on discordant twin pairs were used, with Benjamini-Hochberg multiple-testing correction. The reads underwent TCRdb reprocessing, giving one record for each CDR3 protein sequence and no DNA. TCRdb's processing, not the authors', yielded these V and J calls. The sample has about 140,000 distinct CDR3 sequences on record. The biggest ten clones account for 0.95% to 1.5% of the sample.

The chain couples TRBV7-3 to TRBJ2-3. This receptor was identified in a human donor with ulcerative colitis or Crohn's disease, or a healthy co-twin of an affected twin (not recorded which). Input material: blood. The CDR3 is CASSLTDDTQYF.